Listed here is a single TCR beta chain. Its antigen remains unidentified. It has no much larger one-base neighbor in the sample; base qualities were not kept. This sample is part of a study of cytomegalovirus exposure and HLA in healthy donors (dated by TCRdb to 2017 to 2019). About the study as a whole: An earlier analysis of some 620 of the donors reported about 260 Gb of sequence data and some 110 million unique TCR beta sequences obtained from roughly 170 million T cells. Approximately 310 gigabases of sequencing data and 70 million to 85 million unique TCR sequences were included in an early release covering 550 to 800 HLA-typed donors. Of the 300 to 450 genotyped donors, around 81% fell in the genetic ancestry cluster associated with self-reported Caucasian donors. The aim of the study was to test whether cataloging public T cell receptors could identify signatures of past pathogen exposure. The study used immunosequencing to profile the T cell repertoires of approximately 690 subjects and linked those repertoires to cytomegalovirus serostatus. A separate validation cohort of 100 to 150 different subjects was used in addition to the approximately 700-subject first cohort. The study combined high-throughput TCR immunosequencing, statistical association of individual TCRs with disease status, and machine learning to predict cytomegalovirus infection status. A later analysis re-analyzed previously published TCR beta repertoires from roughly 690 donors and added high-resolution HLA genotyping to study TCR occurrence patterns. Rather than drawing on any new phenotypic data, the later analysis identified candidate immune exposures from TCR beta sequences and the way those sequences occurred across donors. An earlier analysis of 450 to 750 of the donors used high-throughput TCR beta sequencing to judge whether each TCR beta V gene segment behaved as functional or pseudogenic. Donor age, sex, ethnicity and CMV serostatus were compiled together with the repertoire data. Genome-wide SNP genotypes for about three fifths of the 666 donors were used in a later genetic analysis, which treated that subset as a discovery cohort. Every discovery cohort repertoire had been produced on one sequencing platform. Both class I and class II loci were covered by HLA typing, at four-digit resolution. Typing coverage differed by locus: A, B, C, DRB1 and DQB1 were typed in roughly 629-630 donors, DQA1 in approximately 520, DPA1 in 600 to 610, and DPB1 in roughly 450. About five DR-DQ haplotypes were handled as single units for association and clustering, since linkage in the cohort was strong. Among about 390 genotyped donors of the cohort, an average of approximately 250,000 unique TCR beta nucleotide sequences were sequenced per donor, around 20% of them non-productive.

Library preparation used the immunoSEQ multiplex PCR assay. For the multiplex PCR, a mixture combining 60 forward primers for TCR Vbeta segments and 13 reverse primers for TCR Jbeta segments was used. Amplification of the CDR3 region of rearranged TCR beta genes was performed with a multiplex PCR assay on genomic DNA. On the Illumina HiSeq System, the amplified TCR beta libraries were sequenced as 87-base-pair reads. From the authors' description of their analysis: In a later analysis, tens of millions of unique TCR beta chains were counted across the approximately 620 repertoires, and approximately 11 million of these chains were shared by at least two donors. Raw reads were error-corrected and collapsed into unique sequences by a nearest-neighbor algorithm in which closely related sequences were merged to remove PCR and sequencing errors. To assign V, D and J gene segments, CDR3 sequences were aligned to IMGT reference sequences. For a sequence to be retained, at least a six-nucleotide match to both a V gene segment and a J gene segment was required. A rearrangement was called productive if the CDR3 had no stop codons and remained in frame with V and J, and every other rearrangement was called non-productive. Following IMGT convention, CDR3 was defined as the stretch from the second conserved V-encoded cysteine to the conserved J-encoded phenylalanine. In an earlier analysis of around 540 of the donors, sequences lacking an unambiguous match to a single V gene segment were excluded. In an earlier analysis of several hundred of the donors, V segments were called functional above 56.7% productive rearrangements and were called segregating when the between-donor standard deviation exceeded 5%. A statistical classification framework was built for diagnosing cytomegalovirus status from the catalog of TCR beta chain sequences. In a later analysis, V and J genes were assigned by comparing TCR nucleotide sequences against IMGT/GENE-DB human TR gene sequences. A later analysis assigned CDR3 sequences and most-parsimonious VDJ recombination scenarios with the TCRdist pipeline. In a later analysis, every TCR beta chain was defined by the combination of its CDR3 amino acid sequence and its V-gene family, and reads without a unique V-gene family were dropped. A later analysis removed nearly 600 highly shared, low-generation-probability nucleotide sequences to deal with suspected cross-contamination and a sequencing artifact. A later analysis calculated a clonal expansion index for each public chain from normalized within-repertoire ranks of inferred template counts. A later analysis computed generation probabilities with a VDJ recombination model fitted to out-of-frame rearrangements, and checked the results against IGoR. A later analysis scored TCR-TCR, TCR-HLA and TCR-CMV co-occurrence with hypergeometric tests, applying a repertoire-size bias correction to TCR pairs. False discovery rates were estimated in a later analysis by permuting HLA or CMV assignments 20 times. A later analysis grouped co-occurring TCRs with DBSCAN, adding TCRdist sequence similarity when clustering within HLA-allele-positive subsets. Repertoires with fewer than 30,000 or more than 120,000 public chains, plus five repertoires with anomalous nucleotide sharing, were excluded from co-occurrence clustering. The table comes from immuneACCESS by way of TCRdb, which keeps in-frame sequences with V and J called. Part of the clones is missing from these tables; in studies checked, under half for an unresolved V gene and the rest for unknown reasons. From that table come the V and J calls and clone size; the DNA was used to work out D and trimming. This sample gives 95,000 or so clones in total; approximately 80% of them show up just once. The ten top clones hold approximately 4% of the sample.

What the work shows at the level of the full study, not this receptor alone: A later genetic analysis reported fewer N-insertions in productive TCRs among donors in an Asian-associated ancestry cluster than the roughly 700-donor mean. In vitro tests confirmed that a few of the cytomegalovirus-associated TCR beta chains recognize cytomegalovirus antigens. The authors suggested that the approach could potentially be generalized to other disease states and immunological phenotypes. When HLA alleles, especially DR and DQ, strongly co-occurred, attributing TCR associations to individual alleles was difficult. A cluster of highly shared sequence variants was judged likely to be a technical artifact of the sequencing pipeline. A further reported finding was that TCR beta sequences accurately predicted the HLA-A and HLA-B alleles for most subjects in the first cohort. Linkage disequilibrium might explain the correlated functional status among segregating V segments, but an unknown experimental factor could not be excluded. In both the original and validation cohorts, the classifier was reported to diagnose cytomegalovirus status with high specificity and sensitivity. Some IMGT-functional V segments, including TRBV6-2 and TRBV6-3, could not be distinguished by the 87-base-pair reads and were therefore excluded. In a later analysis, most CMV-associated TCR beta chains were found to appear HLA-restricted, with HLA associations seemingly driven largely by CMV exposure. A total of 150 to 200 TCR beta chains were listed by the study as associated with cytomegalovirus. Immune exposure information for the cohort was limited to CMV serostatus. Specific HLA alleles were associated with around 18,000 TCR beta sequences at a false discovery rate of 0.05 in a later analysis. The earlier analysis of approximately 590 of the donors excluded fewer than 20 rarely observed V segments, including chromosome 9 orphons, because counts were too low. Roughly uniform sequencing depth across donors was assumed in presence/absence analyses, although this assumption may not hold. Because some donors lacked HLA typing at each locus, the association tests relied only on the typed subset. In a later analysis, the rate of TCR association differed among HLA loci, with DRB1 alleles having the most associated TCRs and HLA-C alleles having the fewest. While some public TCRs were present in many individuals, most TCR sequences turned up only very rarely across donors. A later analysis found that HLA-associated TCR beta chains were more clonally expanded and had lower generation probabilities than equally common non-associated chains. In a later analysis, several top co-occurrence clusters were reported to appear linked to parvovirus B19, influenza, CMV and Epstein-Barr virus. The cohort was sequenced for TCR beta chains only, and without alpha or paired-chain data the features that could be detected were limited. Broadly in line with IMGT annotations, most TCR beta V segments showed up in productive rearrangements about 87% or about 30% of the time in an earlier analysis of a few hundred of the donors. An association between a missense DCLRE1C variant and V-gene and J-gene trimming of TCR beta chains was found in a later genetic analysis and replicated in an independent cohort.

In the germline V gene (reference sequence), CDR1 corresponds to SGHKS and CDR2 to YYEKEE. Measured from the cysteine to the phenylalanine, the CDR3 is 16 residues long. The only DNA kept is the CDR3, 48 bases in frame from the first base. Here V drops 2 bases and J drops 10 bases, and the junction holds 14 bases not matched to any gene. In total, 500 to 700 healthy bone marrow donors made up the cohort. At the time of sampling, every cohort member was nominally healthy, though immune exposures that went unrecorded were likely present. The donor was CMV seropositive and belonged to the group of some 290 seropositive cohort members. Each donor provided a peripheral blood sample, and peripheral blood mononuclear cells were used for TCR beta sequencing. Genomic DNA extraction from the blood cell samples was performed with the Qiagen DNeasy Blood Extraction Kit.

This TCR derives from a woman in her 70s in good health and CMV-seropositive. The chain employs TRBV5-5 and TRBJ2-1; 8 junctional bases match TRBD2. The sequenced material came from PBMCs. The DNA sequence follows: TGTGCCAGCAGCTTCCGGGAGGGCTCACCCGGACGGGAGCAGTTCTTC. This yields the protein CASSFREGSPGREQFF.